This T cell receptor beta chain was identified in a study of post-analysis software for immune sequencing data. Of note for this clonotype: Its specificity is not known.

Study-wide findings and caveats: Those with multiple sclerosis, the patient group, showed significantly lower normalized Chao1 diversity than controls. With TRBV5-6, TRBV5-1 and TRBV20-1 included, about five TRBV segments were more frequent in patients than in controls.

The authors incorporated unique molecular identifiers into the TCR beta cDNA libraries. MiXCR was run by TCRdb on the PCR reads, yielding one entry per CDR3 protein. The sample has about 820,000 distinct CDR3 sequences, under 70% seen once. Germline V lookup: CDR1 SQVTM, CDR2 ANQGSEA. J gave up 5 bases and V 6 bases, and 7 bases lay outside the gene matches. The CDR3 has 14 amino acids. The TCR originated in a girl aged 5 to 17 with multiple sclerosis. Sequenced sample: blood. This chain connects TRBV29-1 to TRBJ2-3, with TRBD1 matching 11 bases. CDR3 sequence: CSVNPGTGGDTQYF. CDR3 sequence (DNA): TGCAGCGTCAATCCTGGGACAGGGGGAGATACGCAGTATTTT.